This TCR beta chain was retrieved from a study of control samples from healthy donors and cancer patients (dated by TCRdb to 2018 to 2020). CDR3 length: 13 amino acids, cysteine to phenylalanine. The CDR3 DNA has 39 bases and is translated from base 1. The germline ends are 8 bases apart after V is trimmed by 6 bases and J by 3 bases. As encoded in the germline V gene (reference sequence), CDR1 is SEHNR while CDR2 is FQNEAQ. As concerns this clone: Its antigen target is currently unknown. Base qualities are not recorded, but no much larger clone differs from it by a single base.

Libraries were prepared through the immunoSEQ multiplex PCR assay. TCRdb retrieved this table from immuneACCESS and kept in-frame rearrangements only. Not all clones are present; in checked studies, unresolved V genes account for under half, and no reason is known for the remainder. The sample table records around 120,000 clones; more than 70% of these occur just once. Less than 3.5% of the sample is taken by the ten largest. This clonotype was obtained from a man in his forties or fifties in good health. The sequence links TRBV7-9 to TRBJ1-4; no confident D gene assignment can be made. The sequencing input was blood. The CDR3 here reads CASRRNPNEKLFF. The DNA is as follows: TGTGCCAGCAGACGGAACCCTAATGAAAAACTGTTTTTT.